The rows below give T cell receptor beta chains drawn from one sample of a study of CD8 T cells in ankylosing spondylitis. TCRdb re-derived calls from the 5' RACE reads in MiXCR, one entry per CDR3 protein. The table shows over 600,000 distinct CDR3 sequences, with roughly 19% occurring only once. The sample was blood, either unsorted or a sorted T cell fraction (not recorded which). These receptors all come from a male donor with ankylosing spondylitis. Both conserved end residues are part of each CDR3. The D gene is left open where the match is weak. The size field is filled for only some rows; it gives once, few, many or a size class.

TRBJ2-3 | TRBV11-2 | - | many | CASSLDLTDTQYF | TGTGCCAGCAGCTTAGATCTCACAGATACGCAGTATTTT
TRBJ2-2 | TRBV12-3/TRBV12-4 | - | - | CASTLGGFTGELFF | TGTGCCAGCACCCTGGGGGGATTTACCGGGGAGCTGTTTTTT
TRBJ1-5 | TRBV6-2/TRBV6-3 | - | few | CASSSRAQGNQPQHF | TGTGCCAGCAGTTCGCGGGCCCAGGGCAATCAGCCCCAGCATTTT
TRBJ1-1 | TRBV4-1 | - | - | CASTSLNTEAFF | TGCGCCAGCACCTCTTTGAACACTGAAGCTTTCTTT
TRBJ2-7 | TRBV7-2 | TRBD1 | - | CASSAGTGGLLYEQYF | TGTGCCAGCAGCGCAGGGACAGGGGGCCTATTATACGAGCAGTACTTC
TRBJ2-5 | TRBV2 | - | few | CASSVEGAETQYF | TGTGCCAGCAGTGTGGAAGGAGCAGAGACCCAGTACTTC
TRBJ2-3 | TRBV20-1 | - | many | CSARIGSTDTQYF | TGCAGTGCTAGAATCGGCTCCACAGATACGCAGTATTTT
TRBJ1-5 | TRBV28 | - | - | CASSLVWGNQPQHF | TGTGCCAGCAGTTTAGTCTGGGGCAATCAGCCCCAGCATTTT
TRBJ2-1 | TRBV3-1 | TRBD1 | few | CASSRDRVNNEQFF | TGTGCCAGCAGCAGGGACAGGGTGAACAATGAGCAGTTCTTC
TRBJ1-6 | TRBV11-1 | - | few | CASSLIGPYNSPLHF | TGTGCCAGCAGCTTAATCGGGCCATATAATTCACCCCTCCACTTT
TRBJ2-1 | TRBV5-6 | TRBD2 | few | CASSLAGGANNEQFF | TGTGCCAGCAGCCTAGCGGGGGGGGCAAACAATGAGCAGTTCTTC
TRBJ2-7 | TRBV29-1 | TRBD2 | few | CSVVLADSYEQYF | TGCAGCGTTGTCCTAGCGGATTCCTACGAGCAGTACTTC
TRBJ2-7 | TRBV3-1 | - | - | CASSQKGGEQYF | TGTGCCAGCAGCCAAAAGGGGGGCGAGCAGTACTTC
TRBJ2-1 | TRBV25-1 | - | - | CASSRQGLYNEQFF | TGTGCCAGCAGTCGGCAGGGGCTCTACAATGAGCAGTTCTTC
TRBJ2-1 | TRBV6-2/TRBV6-3 | - | - | CASSYPTEAQFF | TGTGCCAGCAGTTACCCGACCGAGGCGCAGTTCTTC
TRBJ2-1 | TRBV12-3/TRBV12-4 | TRBD2 | few | CASSLRSLAGGSSHQYNEQFF | TGTGCCAGCAGTTTACGGAGTCTAGCGGGAGGATCATCACATCAATACAATGAGCAGTTCTTC
TRBJ1-1 | TRBV14 | - | few | CASSPTQYTEAFF | TGTGCCAGCAGCCCGACACAGTACACTGAAGCTTTCTTT
TRBJ2-1 | TRBV7-3 | - | - | CASSLAVGASYNEQFF | TGTGCCAGCAGCTTAGCGGTCGGGGCCTCCTACAATGAGCAGTTCTTC
TRBJ2-7 | TRBV7-9 | - | few | CASSSYSSYEQYF | TGTGCCAGCAGTTCGTACAGCTCCTACGAGCAGTACTTC
TRBJ1-3 | TRBV9 | - | - | CASSVEMGGSSGNTIYF | TGTGCCAGCAGCGTAGAGATGGGGGGATCCTCTGGAAACACCATATATTTT
TRBJ2-7 | TRBV30 | TRBD1 | many | CAWTGGYEQYF | TGTGCCTGGACAGGGGGTTACGAGCAGTACTTC
TRBJ2-5 | TRBV27 | TRBD1 | - | CASSLGGTGPYQETQYF | TGTGCCAGCAGTCTCGGCGGGACAGGGCCCTACCAAGAGACCCAGTACTTC
TRBJ2-2 | TRBV4-2 | - | few | CASSPGRNKNTGELFF | TGTGCCAGCAGCCCGGGGAGGAATAAGAACACCGGGGAGCTGTTTTTT
TRBJ2-2 | TRBV5-1 | TRBD2 | - | CASSHIAGGRTGELFF | TGCGCCAGCAGCCACATAGCGGGGGGGCGTACCGGGGAGCTGTTTTTT
TRBJ2-2 | TRBV7-2 | - | few | CASSPRLVNGELFF | TGTGCCAGCAGCCCCCGGCTAGTCAACGGGGAGCTGTTTTTT
TRBJ2-7 | TRBV24-1 | - | few | CATSDAGTSYEQYF | TGTGCCACCAGTGATGCCGGGACGAGCTACGAGCAGTACTTC
TRBJ1-1 | TRBV5-1 | - | few | CASSRGTENTEAFF | TGCGCCAGCAGCAGGGGGACGGAGAACACTGAAGCTTTCTTT
TRBJ2-7 | TRBV7-7 | - | - | CASSPDEGGSYEQYF | TGTGCCAGCAGCCCAGATGAGGGGGGCTCCTACGAGCAGTACTTC
TRBJ2-5 | TRBV27 | TRBD2 | - | CASSPRLAGEETQYF | TGTGCCAGCAGTCCCCGACTAGCGGGAGAGGAGACCCAGTACTTC
TRBJ2-7 | TRBV7-9 | TRBD1 | few | CASSGRDRGGSYEQYF | TGTGCCAGCAGCGGAAGGGACAGGGGAGGCTCCTACGAGCAGTACTTC
TRBJ2-7 | TRBV18 | - | few | CASSPYLVGHEQYF | TGTGCCAGCTCACCATACCTTGTCGGGCACGAGCAGTACTTC
TRBJ2-7 | TRBV12-3/TRBV12-4 | - | few | CASSLGQTSEQYF | TGTGCCAGCAGCCTCGGACAGACCTCCGAGCAGTACTTC
TRBJ2-1 | TRBV27 | - | - | CASSYSIAEPYNEQFF | TGTGCCAGCAGTTATTCGATAGCGGAGCCCTACAATGAGCAGTTCTTC
TRBJ2-2 | TRBV12-3/TRBV12-4 | - | few | CASSPRRTGELFF | TGTGCCAGCAGTCCCCGGCGCACCGGGGAGCTGTTTTTT
TRBJ2-1 | TRBV12-3/TRBV12-4 | TRBD2 | few | CASAGGGGYNEQFF | TGTGCCAGCGCCGGCGGGGGGGGATACAATGAGCAGTTCTTC
TRBJ2-7 | TRBV28 | TRBD2 | - | CASRTTLGAGDSYEQYF | TGTGCCAGCAGAACAACCTTGGGAGCGGGAGATAGCTACGAGCAGTACTTC
TRBJ2-5 | TRBV24-1 | - | many | CATSPNGLPETQYF | TGTGCCACCAGCCCGAATGGACTCCCAGAGACCCAGTACTTC
TRBJ2-1 | TRBV6-4 | TRBD2 | - | CASSDRAGEGNEQFF | TGTGCCAGCAGTGACAGGGCGGGAGAGGGGAATGAGCAGTTCTTC
TRBJ1-1 | TRBV5-1 | - | few | CASSLIDKNTEAFF | TGCGCCAGCAGCCTTATAGACAAGAACACTGAAGCTTTCTTT
TRBJ2-2 | TRBV12-3/TRBV12-4 | TRBD2 | many | CASSAGLAGAVTGELFF | TGTGCCAGCAGCGCGGGACTAGCGGGAGCAGTCACCGGGGAGCTGTTTTTT
TRBJ2-7 | TRBV7-2 | TRBD1 | few | CASSLGTGHYEQYF | TGTGCCAGCAGCTTAGGGACAGGGCACTACGAGCAGTACTTC
TRBJ2-3 | TRBV15 | - | many | CATSRGEPQVADTQYF | TGTGCCACCAGCAGAGGGGAGCCCCAGGTGGCAGATACGCAGTATTTT
TRBJ2-7 | TRBV6-5 | TRBD1 | many | CASSYRDRSYEQYF | TGTGCCAGCAGTTACCGGGACAGGAGCTACGAGCAGTACTTC
TRBJ2-6 | TRBV24-1 | TRBD2 | - | CATSDLASGISGANVLTF | TGTGCCACCAGTGATTTGGCCAGCGGGATATCTGGGGCCAACGTCCTGACTTTC
TRBJ1-2 | TRBV3-1 | - | few | CASSPTPGHGVQYGYTF | TGTGCCAGCAGCCCAACACCGGGACATGGCGTCCAATATGGCTACACCTTC
TRBJ2-2 | TRBV5-1 | - | many | CASSFRGNTGELFF | TGCGCCAGCAGCTTTCGGGGCAACACCGGGGAGCTGTTTTTT
TRBJ2-7 | TRBV27 | - | - | CASSLSGGSSGLPYEQYF | TGTGCCAGCAGTTTATCAGGGGGTTCTAGCGGACTTCCCTACGAGCAGTACTTC
TRBJ1-1 | TRBV9 | TRBD1 | - | CASSVSPTGMTEAFF | TGTGCCAGCAGCGTATCCCCGACAGGGATGACTGAAGCTTTCTTT